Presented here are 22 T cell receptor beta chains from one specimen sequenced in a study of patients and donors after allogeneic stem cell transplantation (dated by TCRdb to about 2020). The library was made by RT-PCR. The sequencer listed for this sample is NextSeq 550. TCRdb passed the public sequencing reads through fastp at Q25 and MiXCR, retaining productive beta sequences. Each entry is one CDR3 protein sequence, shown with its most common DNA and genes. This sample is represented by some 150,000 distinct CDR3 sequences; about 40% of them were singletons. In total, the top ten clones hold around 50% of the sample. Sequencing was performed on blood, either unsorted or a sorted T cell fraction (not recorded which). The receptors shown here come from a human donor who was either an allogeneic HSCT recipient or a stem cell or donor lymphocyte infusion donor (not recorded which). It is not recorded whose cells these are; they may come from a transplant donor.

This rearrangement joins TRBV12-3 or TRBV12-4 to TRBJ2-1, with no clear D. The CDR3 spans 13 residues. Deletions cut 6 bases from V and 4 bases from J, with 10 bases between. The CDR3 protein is CASRGRVYNEQFF. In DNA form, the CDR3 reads TGTGCCAGCAGAGGACGGGTGTACAATGAGCAGTTCTTC.

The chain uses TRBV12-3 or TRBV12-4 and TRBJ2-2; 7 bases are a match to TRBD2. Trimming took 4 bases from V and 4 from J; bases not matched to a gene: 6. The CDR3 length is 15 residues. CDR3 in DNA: TGTGCCAGCAGTTCCCACGGGGGGAGCACCGGGGAGCTGTTTTTT. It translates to CASSSHGGSTGELFF.

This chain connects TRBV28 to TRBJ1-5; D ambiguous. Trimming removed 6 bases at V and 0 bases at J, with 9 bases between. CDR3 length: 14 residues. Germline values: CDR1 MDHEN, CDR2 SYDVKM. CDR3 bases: TGTGCCAGCAGGTCCGGCTATAGCAATCAGCCCCAGCATTTT. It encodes CASRSGYSNQPQHF.

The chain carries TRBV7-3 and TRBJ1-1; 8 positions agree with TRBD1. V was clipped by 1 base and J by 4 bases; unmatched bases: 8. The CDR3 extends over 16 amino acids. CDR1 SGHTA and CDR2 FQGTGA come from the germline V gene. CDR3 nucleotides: TGTGCCAGCAGCTTAAATGGCCCGACAGGGGTCACTGAAGCTTTCTTT. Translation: CASSLNGPTGVTEAFF.

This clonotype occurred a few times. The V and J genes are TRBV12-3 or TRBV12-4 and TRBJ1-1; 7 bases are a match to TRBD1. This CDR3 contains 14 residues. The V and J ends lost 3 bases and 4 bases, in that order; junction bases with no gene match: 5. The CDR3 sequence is CASSLSGGGTEAFF. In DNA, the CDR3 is TGTGCCAGCAGTTTGTCAGGGGGTGGCACTGAAGCTTTCTTT.

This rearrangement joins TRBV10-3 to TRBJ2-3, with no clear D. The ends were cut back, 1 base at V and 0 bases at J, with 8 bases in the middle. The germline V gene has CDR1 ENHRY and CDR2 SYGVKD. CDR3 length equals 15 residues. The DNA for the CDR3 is TGTGCCATCAGTGAGTGGACGCTGAGCACAGATACGCAGTATTTT. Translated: CAISEWTLSTDTQYF.

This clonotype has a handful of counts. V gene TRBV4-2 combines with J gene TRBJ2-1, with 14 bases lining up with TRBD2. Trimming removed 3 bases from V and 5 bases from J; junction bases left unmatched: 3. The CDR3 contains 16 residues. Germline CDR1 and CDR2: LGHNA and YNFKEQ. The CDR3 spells CASSHRLAGGNNEQFF. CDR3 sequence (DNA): TGTGCCAGCAGCCACCGACTAGCGGGGGGGAACAATGAGCAGTTCTTC.

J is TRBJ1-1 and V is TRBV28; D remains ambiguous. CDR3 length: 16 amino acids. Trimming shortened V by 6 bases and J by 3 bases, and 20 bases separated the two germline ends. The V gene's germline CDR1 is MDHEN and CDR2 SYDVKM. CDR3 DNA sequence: TGTGCCAGCAGCCCTCAACGGTGGGCGGCAGACACTGAAGCTTTCTTT. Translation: CASSPQRWAADTEAFF.

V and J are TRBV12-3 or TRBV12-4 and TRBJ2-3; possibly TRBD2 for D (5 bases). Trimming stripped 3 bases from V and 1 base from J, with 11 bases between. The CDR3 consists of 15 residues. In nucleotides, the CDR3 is TGTGCCAGCAGTTTGAGGCGGGCGGGCACAGATACGCAGTATTTT. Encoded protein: CASSLRRAGTDTQYF.

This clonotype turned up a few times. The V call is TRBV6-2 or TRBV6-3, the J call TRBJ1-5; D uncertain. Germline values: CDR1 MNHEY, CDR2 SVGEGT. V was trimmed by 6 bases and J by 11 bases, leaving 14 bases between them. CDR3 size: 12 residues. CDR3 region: CASSPYPVAQHF. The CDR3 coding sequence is TGTGCCAGCAGCCCCTATCCGGTGGCCCAGCATTTT.

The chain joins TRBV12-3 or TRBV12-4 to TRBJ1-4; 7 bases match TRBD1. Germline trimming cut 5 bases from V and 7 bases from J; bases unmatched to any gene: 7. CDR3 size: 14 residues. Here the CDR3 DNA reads TGTGCCAGCAGTCCGGGGACAGCTTTTGAAAAACTGTTTTTT. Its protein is CASSPGTAFEKLFF.

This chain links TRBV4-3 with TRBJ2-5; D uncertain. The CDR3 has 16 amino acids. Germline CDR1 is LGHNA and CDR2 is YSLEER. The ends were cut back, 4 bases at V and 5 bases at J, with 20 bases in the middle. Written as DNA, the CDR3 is TGCGCCAGCAGCCCTAACGGCGGCGGAATCGGGGAGACCCAGTACTTC. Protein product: CASSPNGGGIGETQYF.

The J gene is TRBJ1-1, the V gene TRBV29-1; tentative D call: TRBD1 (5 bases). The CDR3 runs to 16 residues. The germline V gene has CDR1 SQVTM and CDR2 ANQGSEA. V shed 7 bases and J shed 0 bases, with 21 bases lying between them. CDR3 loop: CSAERGLIYMNTEAFF. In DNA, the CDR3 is TGCAGCGCAGAAAGGGGACTAATATATATGAACACTGAAGCTTTCTTT.

This CDR3 reads CASSLFGQIIGDEQFF. The CDR3 DNA is TGTGCCAGCAGCTTGTTCGGTCAGATAATTGGGGATGAGCAGTTCTTC. This chain links TRBV7-9 with TRBJ2-1, with D uncertain. V lost 3 bases and J 8 bases, leaving 20 bases between the germline ends. The V gene's germline CDR1 is SEHNR and CDR2 FQNEAQ (reference sequence). The CDR3 runs 16 residues.

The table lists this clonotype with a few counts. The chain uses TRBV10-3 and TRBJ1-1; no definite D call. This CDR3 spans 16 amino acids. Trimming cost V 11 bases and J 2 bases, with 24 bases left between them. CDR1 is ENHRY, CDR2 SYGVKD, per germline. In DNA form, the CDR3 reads TGTGCCGTCGCCGGAAAGGGTTCGTGGGGAAACACTGAAGCTTTCTTT. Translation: CAVAGKGSWGNTEAFF.

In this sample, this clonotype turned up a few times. CDR3 sequence reads: CASSVADSPYEQYV. In nucleotides, the CDR3 is TGTGCCAGCAGTGTCGCTGACAGTCCCTACGAGCAGTACGTC. The chain joins TRBV2 to TRBJ2-7, with D tentatively TRBD1 (5 bases). The CDR3 runs 14 residues. Germline assignment: CDR1 SNHLY and CDR2 FYNNEI. V was trimmed by 4 bases and J by 2 bases, leaving 12 bases between them.

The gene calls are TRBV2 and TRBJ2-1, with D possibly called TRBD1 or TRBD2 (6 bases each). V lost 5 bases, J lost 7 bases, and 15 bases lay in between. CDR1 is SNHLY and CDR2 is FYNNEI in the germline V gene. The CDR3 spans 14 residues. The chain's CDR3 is CASSKRGATNEQFF. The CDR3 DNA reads TGTGCCAGCAGTAAAAGGGGGGCAACGAATGAGCAGTTCTTC.

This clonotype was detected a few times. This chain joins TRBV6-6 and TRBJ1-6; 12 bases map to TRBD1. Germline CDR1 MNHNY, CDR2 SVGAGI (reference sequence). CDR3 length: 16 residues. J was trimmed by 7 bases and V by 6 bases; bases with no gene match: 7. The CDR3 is CASSRGGQGANSPLHF. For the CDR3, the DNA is TGTGCCAGCAGCCGAGGGGGACAGGGGGCAAATTCACCCCTCCACTTT.

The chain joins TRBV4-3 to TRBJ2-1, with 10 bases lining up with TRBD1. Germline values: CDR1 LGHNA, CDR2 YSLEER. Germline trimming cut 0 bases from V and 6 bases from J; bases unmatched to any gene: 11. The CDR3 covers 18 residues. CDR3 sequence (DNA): TGCGCCAGCAGCCAAGATCTGCCCGGGACAGGGGTATCCAATGAGCAGTTCTTC. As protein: CASSQDLPGTGVSNEQFF.

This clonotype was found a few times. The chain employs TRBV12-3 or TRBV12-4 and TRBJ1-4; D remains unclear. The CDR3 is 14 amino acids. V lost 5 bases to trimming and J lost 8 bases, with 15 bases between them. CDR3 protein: CASSRRPINEKLFF. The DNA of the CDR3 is TGTGCCAGCAGTCGACGGCCGATTAACGAAAAACTGTTTTTT.

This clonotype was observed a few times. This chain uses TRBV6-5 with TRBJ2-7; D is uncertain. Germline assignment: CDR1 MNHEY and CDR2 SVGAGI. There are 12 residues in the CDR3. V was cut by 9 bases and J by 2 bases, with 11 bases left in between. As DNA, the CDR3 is TGTGCCAGGACCTTCTATCCCTACGAGCAGTACGTC. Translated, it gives CARTFYPYEQYV.

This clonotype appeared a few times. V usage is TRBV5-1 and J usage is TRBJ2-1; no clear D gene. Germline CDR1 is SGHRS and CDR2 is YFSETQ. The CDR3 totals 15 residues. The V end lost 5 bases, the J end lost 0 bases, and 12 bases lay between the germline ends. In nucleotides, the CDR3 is TGCGCCAGCAGTCCCTCGGCGAGCTCCTACAATGAGCAGTTCTTC. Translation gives CASSPSASSYNEQFF. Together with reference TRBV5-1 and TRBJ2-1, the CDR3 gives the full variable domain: KAGVTQTPRYLIKTRGQQVTLSCSPISGHRSVSWYQQTPGQGLQFLFEYFSETQRNKGNFPGRFSGRQFSNSRSEMNVSTLELGDSALYLCASSPSASSYNEQFFGPGTRLTVL.